This is a list of T cell receptor beta chains from one sample in a study of shared clonotypes between healthy human individuals. Measured with immunoSEQ multiplex PCR; TCRdb has only the in-frame clones, and not every one. The sample includes about 1.1 million clones, about 72% of them seen just once. Sequencing was carried out using memory CD4+ T cells from PBMCs. The receptors here all came from a man between 18 and 35 years old in good health. Some clones in this sample may be carry-over from other donors' samples. Each CDR3 is given with its conserved first and last residue. Each record gives: V gene, J gene, CDR3 length, clone size, D gene, CDR3 DNA, CDR3 protein. The D gene is left open where the match is weak. Size is stated for part of the rows, as once, few or many counts, or as a class when the clone is expanded.

V gene: TRBV7-6; J gene: TRBJ1-5; CDR3 length: 13; clone size: .; D gene: .; CDR3 DNA: TGTGCCAGCAGCAGGGGACAAAATCAGCCCCAGCATTTT; CDR3 protein: CASSRGQNQPQHF
V gene: TRBV5-1; J gene: TRBJ2-3; CDR3 length: 16; clone size: .; D gene: TRBD2; CDR3 DNA: TGCGCCAGCAGCACCGGTAGCGGGAGTGCCGCAGATACGCAGTATTTT; CDR3 protein: CASSTGSGSAADTQYF
V gene: TRBV30; J gene: TRBJ1-1; CDR3 length: 15; clone size: few; D gene: .; CDR3 DNA: TGTGCCTGGAGAAAACCCGACAGGCTGAACACTGAAGCTTTCTTT; CDR3 protein: CAWRKPDRLNTEAFF
V gene: TRBV19; J gene: TRBJ1-4; CDR3 length: 15; clone size: .; D gene: TRBD1; CDR3 DNA: TGTGCCAGTAGAGTCACAGGGGGGACTAATGAAAAACTGTTTTTT; CDR3 protein: CASRVTGGTNEKLFF
V gene: TRBV21-1; J gene: TRBJ2-7; CDR3 length: 16; clone size: .; D gene: .; CDR3 DNA: TGTGCCAGCAGCAAAGAGACTAGTTTGCCTTCCTACGAGCAGTACTTC; CDR3 protein: CASSKETSLPSYEQYF
V gene: TRBV10-3; J gene: TRBJ1-1; CDR3 length: 15; clone size: .; D gene: .; CDR3 DNA: TGTGCCATCAGTGACCCCGGGTGGATGAACACTGAAGCTTTCTTT; CDR3 protein: CAISDPGWMNTEAFF
V gene: TRBV4-2; J gene: TRBJ2-5; CDR3 length: 18; clone size: .; D gene: TRBD2; CDR3 DNA: TGTGCCAGCAGACCCGGGACTAGCGGGAGAGGGTCCCAAGAGACCCAGTACTTC; CDR3 protein: CASRPGTSGRGSQETQYF
V gene: TRBV19; J gene: TRBJ1-2; CDR3 length: 16; clone size: .; D gene: TRBD1; CDR3 DNA: TGTGCCAGTAGTTATCTGGGACAGGGTGTCAACTATGGCTACACCTTC; CDR3 protein: CASSYLGQGVNYGYTF
V gene: TRBV30; J gene: TRBJ1-1; CDR3 length: 11; clone size: .; D gene: .; CDR3 DNA: TGTGCCTGGATTACTTGTACTGAAGCTTTCTTT; CDR3 protein: CAWITCTEAFF
V gene: TRBV6-5; J gene: TRBJ2-7; CDR3 length: 13; clone size: once; D gene: .; CDR3 DNA: TGTGCCAGCAGTTACGGCAGCCGGGACGAGCAGTACTTC; CDR3 protein: CASSYGSRDEQYF
V gene: TRBV9; J gene: TRBJ1-2; CDR3 length: 11; clone size: .; D gene: .; CDR3 DNA: TGTGCCAGCAGCAGAGTCTCGGGCTACACCTTC; CDR3 protein: CASSRVSGYTF
V gene: TRBV6-1; J gene: TRBJ1-5; CDR3 length: 15; clone size: .; D gene: .; CDR3 DNA: TGTGCCAGCAGAGGCAGGGGATTTAGTAATCAGCCCCAGCATTTT; CDR3 protein: CASRGRGFSNQPQHF
V gene: TRBV11-2; J gene: TRBJ1-1; CDR3 length: 13; clone size: once; D gene: .; CDR3 DNA: TGTGCCAGCAGCTTAGGGGTGTGGACTGAAGCTTTCTTT; CDR3 protein: CASSLGVWTEAFF
V gene: TRBV28; J gene: TRBJ1-5; CDR3 length: 16; clone size: few; D gene: TRBD1; CDR3 DNA: TGTGCCAGCTATACACCGGGACAGGGGGCTAATCAGCCCCAGCATTTT; CDR3 protein: CASYTPGQGANQPQHF
V gene: TRBV28; J gene: TRBJ2-7; CDR3 length: 16; clone size: once; D gene: TRBD2; CDR3 DNA: TGTGCCAGCAGCAAAACCGGGACTAGCGGGAGCTACGAGCAGTACTTC; CDR3 protein: CASSKTGTSGSYEQYF
V gene: TRBV30; J gene: TRBJ2-2; CDR3 length: 13; clone size: .; D gene: .; CDR3 DNA: TGTGCCTGGAGTGTGAGTCGGTCCGGGGAGCTGTTTTTT; CDR3 protein: CAWSVSRSGELFF
V gene: TRBV27; J gene: TRBJ2-2; CDR3 length: 14; clone size: .; D gene: .; CDR3 DNA: TGTGCCAGCAGTTGGGGGGCCCTCGCCGGGGAGCTGTTTTTT; CDR3 protein: CASSWGALAGELFF
V gene: TRBV6-5; J gene: TRBJ2-7; CDR3 length: 14; clone size: many; D gene: TRBD1; CDR3 DNA: TGTGCCAGCAGTTACCCCCGGACAGGGCGGGAGCAGTACTTC; CDR3 protein: CASSYPRTGREQYF
V gene: TRBV9; J gene: TRBJ1-4; CDR3 length: 16; clone size: .; D gene: .; CDR3 DNA: TGTGCCAGCAGCGTGGGGTCGGCAGGGGCTAATGAAAAACTGTTTTTT; CDR3 protein: CASSVGSAGANEKLFF
V gene: TRBV10-3; J gene: TRBJ1-5; CDR3 length: 15; clone size: once; D gene: TRBD1; CDR3 DNA: TGTGCCATCAGTGAAACAGGGGGCGGAAATCAGCCCCAGCATTTT; CDR3 protein: CAISETGGGNQPQHF
V gene: TRBV5-4; J gene: TRBJ1-2; CDR3 length: 17; clone size: .; D gene: TRBD1; CDR3 DNA: TGTGCCAGCAGCCCACCGGGACAGGGGCGATCGATGGATGGCTACACCTTC; CDR3 protein: CASSPPGQGRSMDGYTF
V gene: TRBV28; J gene: TRBJ1-1; CDR3 length: 12; clone size: .; D gene: .; CDR3 DNA: TGTGCCAGCAGTTTAAGTTTCACTGAAGCTTTCTTT; CDR3 protein: CASSLSFTEAFF
V gene: TRBV28; J gene: TRBJ1-3; CDR3 length: 14; clone size: .; D gene: .; CDR3 DNA: TGTGCCAGCAGTTCCGCAAAGGAGGGAAACACCATATATTTT; CDR3 protein: CASSSAKEGNTIYF
V gene: TRBV11-2; J gene: TRBJ2-4; CDR3 length: 18; clone size: few; D gene: TRBD1; CDR3 DNA: TGTGCCAGCAGCTTGGGACAGGGTGGGGGGCTAGCCAAAAACATTCAGTACTTC; CDR3 protein: CASSLGQGGGLAKNIQYF